This is a list of T cell receptor beta chains from one sample in a study of beta chain features in type 1 diabetes. Sequencing was performed with immunoSEQ multiplex PCR; in TCRdb, only in-frame clones are kept and a portion is missing. This table holds some 410,000 clones, over 10% found once. The specimen was naive CD4+ T cells from blood. The source is a woman in her late teens or twenties in good health. Both conserved end residues are part of each CDR3. The D gene is left open where the match is weak. Clone size is not always given. Where it is, it says once, few, many or a class for expanded clones.

few	TRBV7-2	-	TRBJ1-1	CASSLVGVNTEAFF	TGTGCCAGCAGCTTAGTTGGGGTTAACACTGAAGCTTTCTTT
few	TRBV5-6	-	TRBJ2-3	CASSYSVYTQYF	TGTGCCAGCAGCTATTCGGTTTATACGCAGTATTTT
-	TRBV14	-	TRBJ2-1	CASSQESRSIYYNEQFF	TGTGCCAGCAGCCAAGAATCCCGGAGTATATATTACAATGAGCAGTTCTTC
few	TRBV28	TRBD1	TRBJ2-1	CASSFPGTGLNEQFF	TGTGCCAGCAGTTTTCCCGGGACAGGGCTTAATGAGCAGTTCTTC
-	TRBV6-5	-	TRBJ2-6	CASSYGGIGANVLTF	TGTGCCAGCAGTTATGGAGGGATCGGGGCCAACGTCCTGACTTTC
-	TRBV11-3	-	TRBJ2-2	CASSLGYRNTGELFF	TGTGCCAGCAGCTTAGGGTACCGGAACACCGGGGAGCTGTTTTTT
-	TRBV2	TRBD1	TRBJ2-5	CASEYDRGETQYF	TGTGCCAGCGAATACGACAGGGGCGAGACCCAGTACTTC
few	TRBV30	TRBD1	TRBJ2-1	CAWRGQGWNEQFF	TGTGCCTGGAGAGGACAGGGGTGGAATGAGCAGTTCTTC
few	TRBV9	TRBD1	TRBJ2-1	CASSARDSVYNEQFF	TGTGCCAGCAGCGCCCGGGACAGCGTTTACAATGAGCAGTTCTTC
-	TRBV5-1	-	TRBJ2-5	CASSSHGQGRGETQYF	TGCGCCAGCAGCTCCCATGGGCAGGGTCGAGGGGAGACCCAGTACTTC
few	TRBV30	-	TRBJ1-4	CAWMRGTPLSSNEKLFF	TGTGCCTGGATGAGGGGGACACCACTCTCATCTAATGAAAAACTGTTTTTT
few	TRBV14	-	TRBJ1-1	CASSQEVNTEAFF	TGTGCCAGCAGCCAAGAAGTAAACACTGAAGCTTTCTTT
-	TRBV5-1	TRBD2	TRBJ2-3	CASGTLAGGTDTQYF	TGCGCCAGCGGCACACTAGCGGGGGGCACAGATACGCAGTATTTT
-	TRBV28	TRBD1	TRBJ1-6	CASSFNRGGGSPLHF	TGTGCCAGCAGTTTTAACAGGGGTGGAGGCTCACCCCTCCACTTT
few	TRBV11-2	-	TRBJ2-7	CASSSIQGNYEQYF	TGTGCCAGCAGCTCGATACAGGGAAACTACGAGCAGTACTTC
few	TRBV14	-	TRBJ2-3	CASSPSPTYTDTQYF	TGTGCCAGCAGCCCATCCCCGACATACACAGATACGCAGTATTTT
-	TRBV15	-	TRBJ1-5	CATSRVRKGPEPQHF	TGTGCCACCAGCAGAGTTCGTAAAGGGCCAGAGCCCCAGCATTTT
few	TRBV30	-	TRBJ1-1	CAWTPQGPEAFF	TGTGCCTGGACGCCCCAGGGCCCTGAAGCTTTCTTT
-	TRBV14	TRBD1	TRBJ2-1	CASSQWTGGTNEQFF	TGTGCCAGCAGCCAATGGACAGGGGGTACCAATGAGCAGTTCTTC
few	TRBV20-1	-	TRBJ1-2	CSAEGLNGYTF	TGCAGTGCTGAAGGACTCAATGGCTACACCTTC
-	TRBV7-2	-	TRBJ1-1	CASSRTTEKAAEAFF	TGTGCCAGCAGTCGTACGACTGAAAAGGCCGCTGAAGCTTTCTTT
few	TRBV9	-	TRBJ1-5	CASSPSVGGINQPQHF	TGTGCCAGCAGCCCCAGTGTAGGGGGGATCAATCAGCCCCAGCATTTT
few	TRBV28	TRBD2	TRBJ2-5	CASSAGGPEETQYF	TGTGCCAGCAGTGCGGGGGGGCCTGAAGAGACCCAGTACTTC
few	TRBV9	-	TRBJ2-1	CASRPQGGYEQFF	TGTGCCAGCAGACCCCAGGGGGGGTATGAGCAGTTCTTC
-	TRBV14	-	TRBJ1-2	CASSQVDTFYGYTF	TGTGCCAGCAGCCAAGTCGACACTTTCTATGGCTACACCTTC
-	TRBV27	TRBD1	TRBJ1-2	CASSLTGAYGYTF	TGTGCCAGCAGTTTAACAGGGGCCTATGGCTACACCTTC
-	TRBV29-1	-	TRBJ2-5	CSLALQETQYF	TGCAGCCTCGCCCTTCAAGAGACCCAGTACTTC
few	TRBV7-9	-	TRBJ2-1	CASSLDGSLGEQFF	TGTGCCAGCAGCTTAGACGGGAGCCTCGGTGAGCAGTTCTTC
-	TRBV4-1	TRBD2	TRBJ2-1	CASSQRLAGNNEQFF	TGCGCCAGCAGCCAACGACTAGCGGGTAACAATGAGCAGTTCTTC
few	TRBV7-2	-	TRBJ2-1	CASSLEIVNEQFF	TGTGCCAGCAGCTTAGAAATAGTGAATGAGCAGTTCTTC
few	TRBV21-1	-	TRBJ2-5	CASSIGGRETQYF	TGTGCCAGCAGCATCGGGGGCCGGGAGACCCAGTACTTC
few	TRBV4-2	-	TRBJ1-2	CASSRVVPRQGEVGYTF	TGTGCCAGCAGCCGAGTAGTTCCGAGACAAGGGGAGGTTGGCTACACCTTC
few	TRBV4-1	-	TRBJ2-3	CASSQEPPSTDTQYF	TGCGCCAGCAGCCAAGAACCACCGAGCACAGATACGCAGTATTTT
few	TRBV4-3	-	TRBJ2-3	CASSLRGISTDTQYF	TGCGCCAGCAGCCTGCGGGGTATAAGTACAGATACGCAGTATTTT
-	TRBV7-2	TRBD2	TRBJ2-7	CASRKGLAETYEQYF	TGTGCCAGCAGGAAGGGACTAGCGGAGACCTACGAGCAGTACTTC
-	TRBV7-9	-	TRBJ1-5	CASSNTNQPQHF	TGTGCCAGCAGTAACACGAATCAGCCCCAGCATTTT
-	TRBV5-1	-	TRBJ2-1	CASSLVWGAYNEQFF	TGCGCCAGCAGCTTGGTGTGGGGCGCCTACAATGAGCAGTTCTTC
few	TRBV2	-	TRBJ2-3	CASSVGPGTDTQYF	TGTGCCAGCAGTGTCGGACCAGGCACAGATACGCAGTATTTT
-	TRBV7-7	-	TRBJ2-2	CASSLAVSGELFF	TGTGCTAGCAGCTTAGCAGTTTCCGGGGAGCTGTTTTTT
-	TRBV7-9	-	TRBJ2-3	CASSPQGRTDTQYF	TGTGCCAGCAGCCCACAGGGACGCACAGATACGCAGTATTTT
-	TRBV5-1	TRBD2	TRBJ2-3	CASSGAGADTQYF	TGCGCCAGCAGCGGGGCGGGAGCAGATACGCAGTATTTT
-	TRBV18	TRBD1	TRBJ2-3	CASQPDRASTDTQYF	TGTGCCAGCCAGCCCGACAGGGCTAGCACAGATACGCAGTATTTT
-	TRBV7-9	-	TRBJ1-4	CASSTAGEKLFF	TGTGCCAGCAGCACGGCGGGGGAAAAACTGTTTTTT
few	TRBV7-3	-	TRBJ1-6	CASSHDRNSPLHF	TGTGCCAGCAGCCACGACAGGAATTCACCCCTCCACTTT
few	TRBV2	-	TRBJ1-1	CASRAHKNTEAFF	TGTGCCAGCAGGGCCCACAAGAACACTGAAGCTTTCTTT
few	TRBV2	TRBD2	TRBJ2-7	CASRKRAGTSGEQYF	TGTGCCAGCCGAAAGAGGGCAGGGACTAGCGGCGAGCAGTACTTC
few	TRBV18	-	TRBJ1-3	CASSPDSGNTIYF	TGTGCCAGCTCACCAGATTCTGGAAACACCATATATTTT
few	TRBV2	-	TRBJ1-2	CASSGYNNYGYTF	TGTGCCAGCAGTGGATACAATAACTATGGCTACACCTTC
-	TRBV5-1	TRBD1	TRBJ2-5	CASSRGQGSQETQYF	TGCGCCAGCAGCCGAGGACAGGGAAGTCAAGAGACCCAGTACTTC
-	TRBV15	-	TRBJ2-3	CATRHTSTDTQYF	TGTGCCACCAGACACACTAGCACAGATACGCAGTATTTT
few	TRBV29-1	-	TRBJ1-4	CSVDAGLTNEKLFF	TGCAGCGTTGATGCGGGCTTAACGAATGAAAAACTGTTTTTT
-	TRBV6-6	TRBD1	TRBJ1-4	CASSPTGANEKLFF	TGTGCCAGCAGCCCCACAGGGGCCAATGAAAAACTGTTTTTT
-	TRBV7-9	-	TRBJ2-1	CASSFHGRSYNEQFF	TGTGCCAGCAGCTTCCACGGGAGAAGCTACAATGAGCAGTTCTTC
few	TRBV30	TRBD1	TRBJ2-5	CAWNARTGVGETQYF	TGTGCCTGGAATGCACGGACAGGGGTTGGGGAGACCCAGTACTTC
-	TRBV9	TRBD2	TRBJ2-2	CASSVLAGGLGTGELFF	TGTGCCAGCAGCGTCCTAGCGGGAGGGCTGGGCACCGGGGAGCTGTTTTTT
few	TRBV6-5	TRBD1	TRBJ2-7	CASIDRVINEQYF	TGTGCCAGCATCGACAGGGTCATCAACGAGCAGTACTTC
-	TRBV7-8	-	TRBJ2-1	CASSGFNEQFF	TGTGCCAGCAGTGGGTTCAATGAGCAGTTCTTC
few	TRBV4-1	TRBD2	TRBJ2-4	CASSQPTSGVAKNIQYF	TGCGCCAGCAGCCAACCGACTAGCGGCGTAGCCAAAAACATTCAGTACTTC
once	TRBV7-3	-	TRBJ2-1	CASSLTGYNEQFF	TGTGCCAGCAGCTTAACAGGCTACAATGAGCAGTTCTTC